This TCR beta chain was recorded in a study of cytomegalovirus exposure and HLA in healthy donors. The study's findings and limits: Cytomegalovirus association was listed for 164 TCR beta chains.

Of note for this clone: The antigen remains unidentified.

Profiled with immunoSEQ multiplex PCR; TCRdb holds only in-frame clones, not every one. The repertoire holds more than 150,000 clones, over 65% seen once, with roughly 7% in the top ten. V lost 5 bases to trimming and J lost 5 bases; unmatched junction nucleotides: 4. The CDR3 runs 15 residues. Germline V gene data show CDR1 as MDHEN and CDR2 as SYDVKM. The TCR originated in a man aged 18 to 35 in good health and CMV-seropositive. This chain links TRBV28 with TRBJ2-1; 12 bases fit TRBD2. Sequencing was carried out using PBMCs. The CDR3 sequence is CASSETSGRNNEQFF. DNA for the CDR3: TGTGCCAGCAGTGAGACTAGCGGGAGAAACAATGAGCAGTTCTTC.